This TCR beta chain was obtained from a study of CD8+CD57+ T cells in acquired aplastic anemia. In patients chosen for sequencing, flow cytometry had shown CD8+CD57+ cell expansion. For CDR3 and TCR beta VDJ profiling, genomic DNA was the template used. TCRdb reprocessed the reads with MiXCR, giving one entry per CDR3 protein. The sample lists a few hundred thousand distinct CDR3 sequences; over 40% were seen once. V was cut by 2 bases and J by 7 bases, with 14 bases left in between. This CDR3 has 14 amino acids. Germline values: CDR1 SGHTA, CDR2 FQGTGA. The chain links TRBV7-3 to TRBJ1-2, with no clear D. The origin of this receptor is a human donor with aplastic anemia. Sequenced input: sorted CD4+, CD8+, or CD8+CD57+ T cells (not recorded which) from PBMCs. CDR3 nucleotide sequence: TGTGCCAGCAGCTTAGAGGACGGTATTGGTGGCTACACCTTC. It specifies CASSLEDGIGGYTF.